These 27 T cell receptor beta chains share one sample of origin, sequenced in a study of blood T cell repertoires in COVID-19. Sequencing used immunoSEQ multiplex PCR; TCRdb keeps in-frame clones, though not all of them. This sample yields 200,000 or so clones, of which about 85% are seen a single time; around 1.6% belongs to the top ten. The sample taken for sequencing was peripheral blood. The receptors stem from a man in his sixties or seventies with acute or convalescent COVID-19.

The rearrangement joins TRBV18 to TRBJ2-7; no clear D. In germline, CDR1 is KGHSH, CDR2 LQKENI. The germline V and J ends were trimmed by 2 bases and 3 bases, with 8 bases remaining between them. CDR3 size: 13 residues. CDR3 DNA: TGTGCCAGCTCACCAAACAGTAACTACGAGCAGTACTTC. It specifies CASSPNSNYEQYF.

The rearrangement uses TRBV28 and TRBJ2-3, with TRBD1 identical over 7 bases. The junction had 7 bases not matched to a gene; V was cut back by 5 bases and J by 2 bases. The CDR3 is 15 amino acids. Germline CDR1 is MDHEN and CDR2 is SYDVKM. CDR3 protein: CASSLPGQLTDTQYF. Written as DNA, the CDR3 is TGTGCCAGCAGTCTCCCGGGACAGCTCACAGATACGCAGTATTTT. The full variable domain, completed using reference TRBV28 and TRBJ2-3, is DVKVTQSSRYLVKRTGEKVFLECVQDMDHENMFWYRQDPGLGLRLIYFSYDVKMKEKGDIPEGYSVSREKKERFSLILESASTNQTSMYLCASSLPGQLTDTQYFGPGTRLTVL.

This chain uses TRBV7-8 with TRBJ2-1; TRBD2 agrees at 9 bases. The CDR3 consists of 14 residues. Germline CDR1 SGHVS, CDR2 FQNEAQ. V lost 7 bases, J lost 7 bases, and 8 bases stayed unmatched. CDR3 DNA sequence: TGTGCCAGCATGCCAGCGGGGGGTAGTAATGAGCAGTTCTTC. It specifies CASMPAGGSNEQFF.

The chain employs TRBV6-6 and TRBJ2-2, with D tentatively TRBD1 (5 bases). V lost 7 bases and J 1 base, leaving 16 bases between the germline ends. The CDR3 has 16 amino acids. Germline V lookup: CDR1 MNHNY, CDR2 SVGAGI (reference sequence). CDR3 nucleotides: TGTGCCAGCACCGAGATGGCAGGGAAGAACACCGGGGAGCTGTTTTTT. Protein sequence: CASTEMAGKNTGELFF.

This clone was recorded only once. The rearrangement joins TRBV5-1 to TRBJ1-2; 9 bases agree with TRBD1. The CDR3 extends over 14 amino acids. From germline, CDR1 is SGHRS and CDR2 YFSETQ. Trimming removed 0 bases from V and 7 bases from J; junction bases left unmatched: 4. The CDR3: CASSLGQGGRGYTF. Written as DNA, the CDR3 is TGCGCCAGCAGCTTGGGACAGGGGGGTCGTGGCTACACCTTC.

V is TRBV3-1 (or the pseudogene TRBV3-2) and J is TRBJ1-5; D gene uncertain. The CDR3 extends over 15 amino acids. Germline V gene lookup returns CDR1 LGHDT and CDR2 YNNKEL (reference sequence). Trimming pared 4 bases from V and 5 bases from J, leaving 15 bases between. CDR3 nucleotide sequence: TGTGCCAGCAGCCGCGGAGGAGGGATTGATCAGCCCCAGCATTTT. Protein sequence: CASSRGGGIDQPQHF.

The chain uses TRBV9 and TRBJ2-3; no reliable D call. The ends were cut back, 3 bases at V and 0 bases at J, with 8 bases in the middle. This CDR3 has 14 amino acids. Germline assignment: CDR1 SGDLS and CDR2 YYNGEE. CDR3 in amino acids: CASSAQVSTDTQYF. The CDR3 nucleotides are TGTGCCAGCAGCGCACAAGTTAGCACAGATACGCAGTATTTT.

This chain joins TRBV9 and TRBJ1-5; D is ambiguous. Trimming removed 0 bases from V and 5 bases from J, with 9 bases in between. The CDR3 extends over 14 amino acids. Germline V lookup: CDR1 SGDLS, CDR2 YYNGEE. CDR3 protein: CASSVGGSYQPQHF. DNA for the CDR3: TGTGCCAGCAGCGTAGGAGGCAGTTATCAGCCCCAGCATTTT.

The chain carries TRBV3-1 (or the pseudogene TRBV3-2) and TRBJ1-1; weak D call: TRBD1 (6 bases). V lost 2 bases and J lost 4, with 8 bases in between. CDR3 length equals 13 residues. Germline V gene lookup returns CDR1 LGHDT and CDR2 YNNKEL (reference sequence). CDR3 coding DNA: TGTGCCAGCAGCCAAAGGGGGACCACTGAAGCTTTCTTT. This encodes CASSQRGTTEAFF.

The rearrangement uses TRBV18 and TRBJ2-1, with 10 bases matching TRBD2. Germline CDR1 is KGHSH and CDR2 is LQKENI. V dropped 3 bases and J dropped 4; count of bases not matched to a gene: 3. This CDR3 contains 15 residues. The CDR3 DNA follows: TGTGCCAGCTCACCTACTAGCGGGGTTTACAATGAGCAGTTCTTC. Its protein is CASSPTSGVYNEQFF.

This clone occurred once. The rearrangement joins TRBV5-1 to TRBJ2-1, with 8 bases fitting TRBD2. V lost 4 bases to trimming and J lost 5 bases; unmatched junction nucleotides: 14. Germline CDR1 SGHRS, CDR2 YFSETQ. The CDR3 is 17 amino acids. Here the CDR3 DNA reads TGCGCCAGCAGCCCCAATAAGGTAGCGGGGCCTAACAATGAGCAGTTCTTC. Amino acids: CASSPNKVAGPNNEQFF. The whole variable domain, filled in from reference TRBV5-1 and TRBJ2-1, reads KAGVTQTPRYLIKTRGQQVTLSCSPISGHRSVSWYQQTPGQGLQFLFEYFSETQRNKGNFPGRFSGRQFSNSRSEMNVSTLELGDSALYLCASSPNKVAGPNNEQFFGPGTRLTVL.

The chain couples TRBV2 to TRBJ2-3, with TRBD1 matching 8 bases. The V segment lost 2 bases and the J segment 6 bases; nucleotides outside the gene matches: 4. Germline V gene data show CDR1 as SNHLY and CDR2 as FYNNEI. The CDR3 is 14 residues long. CDR3 nucleotides: TGTGCCAGCAGTGAAACGACAGGGGAGGATACGCAGTATTTT. It is translated as CASSETTGEDTQYF. Complete variable domain (other parts from reference TRBV2 and TRBJ2-3): EPEVTQTPSHQVTQMGQEVILRCVPISNHLYFYWYRQILGQKVEFLVSFYNNEISEKSEIFDDQFSVERPDGSNFTLKIRSTKLEDSAMYFCASSETTGEDTQYFGPGTRLTVL.

The V gene is TRBV24-1, the J gene TRBJ2-2, with no clear D. Trimming shortened V by 4 bases and J by 4 bases, and 3 bases separated the two germline ends. Germline loops: CDR1 KGHDR, CDR2 SFDVKD. This CDR3 has 12 residues. The CDR3 DNA reads TGTGCCACCAGTGACTTCACCGGGGAGCTGTTTTTT. Translated, it gives CATSDFTGELFF.

The chain uses TRBV28 and TRBJ1-3; D unclear. The CDR3 is made up of 12 amino acids. The V gene's germline CDR1 is MDHEN and CDR2 SYDVKM. The V end lost 2 bases, the J end lost 5 bases, and 4 bases lay between the germline ends. The CDR3 DNA reads as TGTGCCAGCAGTTTAGCGAGAAACACCATATATTTT. Amino acid sequence: CASSLARNTIYF.

The chain links TRBV4-3 to TRBJ2-2; D is possibly TRBD2 (5 bases). Germline lookup yields CDR1 LGHNA and CDR2 YSLEER. The CDR3 runs 13 residues. The V end was cut by 4 bases, the J end by 5 bases, with 8 bases between. In DNA form, the CDR3 reads TGCGCCAGCAGCCCCCGAGGGACCGGGGAGCTGTTTTTT. This encodes CASSPRGTGELFF.

The V and J genes are TRBV12-3 or TRBV12-4 and TRBJ1-1; D not resolved. This CDR3 spans 13 amino acids. Trimming cost V 6 bases and J 5 bases, with 13 bases left between them. Written as DNA, the CDR3 is TGTGCCAGCAGGGTTAATACGAGGACTGAAGCTTTCTTT. Its translation: CASRVNTRTEAFF.

This rearrangement joins TRBV7-2 to TRBJ1-2; 8 nucleotides match TRBD1. V shed 5 bases and J 1 base; nucleotides not matched to a gene: 6. The CDR3 covers 15 residues. Germline-derived CDR1 and CDR2 are SGHTA and FQGNSA. The CDR3 coding sequence is TGTGCCAGCAGCCCGGACAGGGATCTTAACTATGGCTACACCTTC. Protein: CASSPDRDLNYGYTF.

The chain couples TRBV4-1 to TRBJ2-7, with 13 nucleotides matching TRBD2. The CDR3 is made up of 18 amino acids. Germline CDR1 reads MGHRA; CDR2 reads YSYEKL. J was trimmed by 3 bases and V by 0 bases; bases with no gene match: 8. Here the CDR3 DNA reads TGCGCCAGCAGCCAAGATCGGACTAGCGGGAGATTAGACTACGAGCAGTACTTC. Amino acids: CASSQDRTSGRLDYEQYF.

The chain uses TRBV9 and TRBJ2-1; 13 nucleotides match TRBD2. Germline V CDR1 and CDR2: SGDLS, YYNGEE. V lost 0 bases to trimming and J lost 9 bases; unmatched junction nucleotides: 18. The CDR3 has 20 amino acids. Written as DNA, the CDR3 is TGTGCCAGCAGCGTAGCCAATAAGACTAGCGGGAGGACCCCAGGTAGTGAGCAGTTCTTC. This encodes CASSVANKTSGRTPGSEQFF.

The chain carries TRBV27 and TRBJ2-3; TRBD2 aligns across 9 bases. Germline trimming cut 4 bases from V and 2 bases from J; bases unmatched to any gene: 10. This CDR3 has 17 residues. Germline assignment: CDR1 MNHEY and CDR2 SMNVEV (reference sequence). CDR3 sequence: CASSYQTGTSSTDTQYF. CDR3 sequence (DNA): TGTGCCAGCAGTTATCAAACCGGGACTAGCTCCACAGATACGCAGTATTTT.

This chain joins TRBV3-1 (or the pseudogene TRBV3-2) and TRBJ1-4; weak D call: TRBD1 (6 bases). This CDR3 is built from 14 residues. V dropped 2 bases and J dropped 7 bases, with 11 bases sitting between them. Germline lookup yields CDR1 LGHDT and CDR2 YNNKEL (reference sequence). CDR3 region: CASSQQGGGEKLFF. DNA of the CDR3: TGTGCCAGCAGCCAACAAGGGGGGGGTGAAAAACTGTTTTTT.

This chain connects TRBV18 to TRBJ1-2; 9 bases match TRBD1. Germline assignment: CDR1 KGHSH and CDR2 LQKENI. With 0 bases clipped from V and 8 bases from J, the junction kept 7 bases outside the gene matches. The CDR3 loop spans 15 amino acids. The CDR3 sequence: CASSPPLTGGYGYTF. DNA of the CDR3: TGTGCCAGCTCACCACCCTTAACAGGGGGCTACGGCTACACCTTC.

The rearrangement joins TRBV18 to TRBJ1-3; tentatively, D is TRBD1 (5 bases). The ends were cut back, 2 bases at V and 2 bases at J, with 7 bases in the middle. The CDR3 spans 14 residues. In germline, CDR1 is KGHSH, CDR2 LQKENI. The CDR3 nucleotides are TGTGCCAGCTCACCAGAAGGGGCTGGAAACACCATATATTTT. Protein product: CASSPEGAGNTIYF.

The V and J genes are TRBV3-1 (or the pseudogene TRBV3-2) and TRBJ1-4; 8 bases fit TRBD1. J was trimmed by 1 base and V by 4 bases; bases with no gene match: 2. CDR3 length: 15 amino acids. CDR1 LGHDT and CDR2 YNNKEL come from the germline V gene (reference sequence). In nucleotides, the CDR3 is TGTGCCAGCAGCCGAGGACAGGGAACTAATGAAAAACTGTTTTTT. As protein: CASSRGQGTNEKLFF.

The chain joins TRBV27 to TRBJ1-2; D might be TRBD1 (5 bases). Trimming cost V 5 bases and J 8 bases, with 27 bases left between them. Per the germline V gene, CDR1 is MNHEY and CDR2 is SMNVEV (reference sequence). The CDR3 has 17 residues. The CDR3 sequence is CASSPTFGQGLVGGYTF. CDR3 sequence (DNA): TGTGCCAGCAGTCCCACATTTGGTCAGGGATTGGTAGGGGGCTACACCTTC.

The rearrangement uses TRBV28 and TRBJ2-1, with 8 bases matching TRBD2. The CDR3 loop spans 17 amino acids. After removal of 4 bases from V and 0 bases from J, the junction contained 8 bases not matched to a gene. Germline CDR1 and CDR2: MDHEN and SYDVKM. CDR3 coding DNA: TGTGCCAGCAGTTCCCCTAGCGGGCCTAGCTCCTACAATGAGCAGTTCTTC. As protein: CASSSPSGPSSYNEQFF.

The chain combines TRBV12-3 or TRBV12-4 with TRBJ1-4, with D possibly TRBD1 on 5 matching bases. The CDR3 extends over 13 amino acids. The V end lost 6 bases, the J end lost 5 bases, and 10 bases lay between the germline ends. The CDR3 here is CASRGQVNEKLFF. The CDR3 nucleotides read TGTGCCAGCAGAGGACAAGTCAATGAAAAACTGTTTTTT.